Below, 18 T cell receptor beta chains from the same sample are listed, as sequenced in a study of CD8+CD57+ T cells in acquired aplastic anemia. The study profiled TCR beta VDJ and CDR3 using genomic DNA as template. TCRdb redid the calling of the reads with MiXCR, one entry per CDR3 protein. The table lists 150,000 to 200,000 distinct CDR3 sequences, roughly 65% of them singletons, with about two fifths in the top ten. For sequencing, patients were chosen who had shown expansion of CD8+CD57+ cells by flow cytometry. The sample taken for sequencing was sorted CD4+, CD8+, or CD8+CD57+ T cells (not recorded which) from PBMCs. The receptor source for this set is a human donor with aplastic anemia.

Ten or more counts support this clonotype. The chain combines TRBV4-1 with TRBJ2-5, with unresolved D. V gave up 0 bases and J gave up 5 bases, with 10 bases separating them. Germline V gene data show CDR1 as MGHRA and CDR2 as YSYEKL. The CDR3 has 14 residues. For the CDR3, the DNA is TGCGCCAGCAGCCAAGAATTAAGGACGGAGACCCAGTACTTC. Translating it yields CASSQELRTETQYF.

V and J are TRBV19 and TRBJ1-1; the D is unclear. Per the germline V gene, CDR1 is LNHDA and CDR2 is SQIVND (reference sequence). The CDR3 length is 17 residues. V was pared by 3 bases and J by 0 bases, with 17 bases between. This CDR3 reads CASSMSEFRSLNTEAFF. The CDR3 DNA is TGTGCCAGTAGTATGTCCGAATTCAGGTCCTTGAACACTGAAGCTTTCTTT.

This clonotype occurred many times. The V gene is TRBV13, the J gene TRBJ2-7; no clear D. Deletions cut 0 bases from V and 2 bases from J, with 8 bases between. This CDR3 has 14 amino acids. Germline V gives CDR1 PRHDT, CDR2 FYEKMQ (reference sequence). CDR3 in amino acids: CASSLGRLPYEQYF. CDR3 nucleotide sequence: TGTGCCAGCAGCTTAGGCCGACTGCCCTACGAGCAGTACTTC.

The chain recombines TRBV24-1 with TRBJ2-2, with a tentative D call TRBD1 (5 bases). Per germline, CDR1 KGHDR and CDR2 SFDVKD. Trimming took off 0 bases at V and 10 bases at J, with 8 bases between the two ends. The CDR3 runs 13 residues. Here the CDR3 DNA reads TGTGCCACCAGTGATTTGTGGGGCGCGGAGCTGTTTTTT. Protein: CATSDLWGAELFF.

The rearrangement links TRBV7-6 to TRBJ2-3; 11 bases match TRBD2. Germline CDR1 reads SGHVS; CDR2 reads FNYEAQ. The CDR3 loop spans 16 amino acids. With V trimmed by 1 base and J by 2 bases, 2 bases remained unmatched. The CDR3 DNA reads TGTGCCAGCAGCTTAGGTAGCGGGGGGGACACAGATACGCAGTATTTT. Translation gives CASSLGSGGDTDTQYF.

This rearrangement joins TRBV5-1 to TRBJ1-2; D not certain. The CDR3 loop spans 16 amino acids. V was shortened by 0 bases and J by 3 bases, with 15 bases between the two germline ends. Per the germline V gene, CDR1 is SGHRS and CDR2 is YFSETQ. The CDR3 is CASSLAGRSADYGYTF. The CDR3 coding sequence is TGCGCCAGCAGCTTGGCCGGGCGATCCGCTGACTATGGCTACACCTTC. Filled out from reference TRBV5-1 and TRBJ1-2, the complete variable domain reads KAGVTQTPRYLIKTRGQQVTLSCSPISGHRSVSWYQQTPGQGLQFLFEYFSETQRNKGNFPGRFSGRQFSNSRSEMNVSTLELGDSALYLCASSLAGRSADYGYTFGSGTRLTVV.

V is TRBV2 and J is TRBJ1-2; D is undetermined. V dropped 7 bases and J dropped 2 bases, with 8 bases sitting between them. The CDR3 is 12 amino acids. CDR1 and CDR2 from the germline V gene are SNHLY and FYNNEI. CDR3 sequence reads: CASTEGNYGYTF. CDR3 bases: TGTGCCAGCACGGAGGGAAACTATGGCTACACCTTC.

The chain employs TRBV7-9 and TRBJ1-2; D is ambiguous. The CDR3 has 13 amino acids. CDR1 and CDR2 (germline): SEHNR, FQNEAQ (reference sequence). Trimming removed 5 bases at V and 1 base at J, with 8 bases between. The CDR3 sequence is CASSLQHNYGYTF. CDR3 nucleotides: TGTGCCAGCAGCCTACAGCATAACTATGGCTACACCTTC.

The genes are TRBV19 and TRBJ1-4; perhaps TRBD1 as D (6 bases). The CDR3 is made up of 15 amino acids. The ends were cut back, 3 bases at V and 5 bases at J, with 13 bases in the middle. CDR1 is LNHDA, CDR2 SQIVND, per germline (reference sequence). In nucleotides, the CDR3 is TGTGCCAGTAGTATGCCAGGGGCGCGGAATGAAAAACTGTTTTTT. Encoded protein: CASSMPGARNEKLFF. The entire variable domain, with the rest obtained from reference TRBV19 and TRBJ1-4, is as follows: DGGITQSPKYLFRKEGQNVTLSCEQNLNHDAMYWYRQDPGQGLRLIYYSQIVNDFQKGDIAEGYSVSREKKESFPLTVTSAQKNPTAFYLCASSMPGARNEKLFFGSGTQLSVL.

The genes are TRBV25-1 and TRBJ2-7; TRBD1 aligns across 10 bases. The germline gives CDR1 MGHDK, CDR2 SYGVNS. After removal of 6 bases from V and 4 bases from J, the junction contained 6 bases not matched to a gene. The CDR3 has 14 residues. In nucleotides, the CDR3 is TGTGCCAGCAGCCGATCGGGACAGGGGTACGAGCAGTACTTC. Its translation: CASSRSGQGYEQYF.

This clonotype was seen repeatedly, ten times or more. The chain joins TRBV9 to TRBJ2-1; 8 nucleotides line up with TRBD1. V lost 3 bases to trimming and J lost 7 bases; unmatched junction nucleotides: 0. In germline, CDR1 is SGDLS, CDR2 YYNGEE. There are 12 residues in the CDR3. The CDR3 coding sequence is TGTGCCAGCAGCGGGACAGGGAATGAGCAGTTCTTC. It yields the protein CASSGTGNEQFF.

CDR3 nucleotides: TGTGCCAGCAGCGTACCAGCCGAAGATACGCAGTATTTT. It translates to CASSVPAEDTQYF. J is TRBJ2-3 and V is TRBV9; no clear D gene. Per the germline V gene, CDR1 is SGDLS and CDR2 is YYNGEE. The germline V and J ends were trimmed by 1 base and 5 bases, with 8 bases remaining between them. CDR3 length: 13 amino acids. The entire variable domain, with the rest obtained from reference TRBV9 and TRBJ2-3, is as follows: DSGVTQTPKHLITATGQRVTLRCSPRSGDLSVYWYQQSLDQGLQFLIQYYNGEERAKGNILERFSAQQFPDLHSELNLSSLELGDSALYFCASSVPAEDTQYFGPGTRLTVL.

The chain uses TRBV19 and TRBJ2-6; the D gene is possibly TRBD2 (5 bases). CDR3 length: 16 amino acids. The V end lost 0 bases, the J end lost 4 bases, and 10 bases lay between the germline ends. The germline CDR1 and CDR2 sequences are LNHDA and SQIVND (reference sequence). The CDR3 sequence: CASSIDGEVGANVLTF. CDR3 nucleotides: TGTGCCAGTAGTATAGACGGGGAAGTAGGGGCCAACGTCCTGACTTTC.

This clonotype was detected many times. This chain links TRBV19 with TRBJ1-1; D is undetermined. The CDR3 length is 13 residues. V was cut by 1 base and J by 1 base, with 4 bases left in between. Germline lookup yields CDR1 LNHDA and CDR2 SQIVND (reference sequence). CDR3 residues: CASSIGRNTEAFF. CDR3 bases: TGTGCCAGTAGTATAGGCAGGAACACTGAAGCTTTCTTT.

The V call is TRBV6-5, the J call TRBJ1-3, with unresolved D. Germline CDR1 and CDR2: MNHEY and SVGAGI. This CDR3 region has 14 residues. Trimming cost V 6 bases and J 0 bases, with 9 bases left between them. CDR3 in DNA: TGTGCCAGCAGACGCTTCTCCTCTGGAAACACCATATATTTT. Protein: CASRRFSSGNTIYF.

A note on this clonotype: A much larger clonotype is one base distant, so this may be a read error. The chain is built from TRBV4-2 and TRBJ1-1; a possible D gene is TRBD1 (5 bases). The ends were cut back, 4 bases at V and 11 bases at J, with 14 bases in the middle. The germline V gene has CDR1 LGHNA and CDR2 YNFKEQ. The CDR3 extends over 12 amino acids. CDR3 DNA: TGTGCCAGCAGCCTAAACAGGCTTGATGCTTTCTTT. It encodes CASSLNRLDAFF.

This clonotype has at least ten counts. This chain uses TRBV29-1 with TRBJ2-1, with 9 nucleotides matching TRBD1. The CDR3 contains 15 residues. Germline V CDR1 and CDR2: SQVTM, ANQGSEA. V shed 0 bases, J shed 6 bases, and the junction held 6 bases outside the gene matches. CDR3 bases: TGCAGCGTTGAAGACAACAGGGGGCTTATCAATGAGCAGTTCTTC. It specifies CSVEDNRGLINEQFF.

The sample holds one count of this clonotype. The V gene is TRBV7-3, the J gene TRBJ1-1; weak D call: TRBD1 (5 bases). This CDR3 has 14 residues. The germline V and J ends were trimmed by 6 bases and 1 base, with 12 bases remaining between them. Germline CDR1 is SGHTA and CDR2 is FQGTGA. CDR3 in amino acids: CASRMAGRNTEAFF. The CDR3 DNA reads as TGTGCCAGCAGAATGGCGGGACGGAACACTGAAGCTTTCTTT. The whole variable domain, filled in from reference TRBV7-3 and TRBJ1-1, reads GAGVSQTPSNKVTEKGKYVELRCDPISGHTALYWYRQSLGQGPEFLIYFQGTGAADDSGLPNDRFFAVRPEGSVSTLKIQRTERGDSAVYLCASRMAGRNTEAFFGQGTRLTVV.